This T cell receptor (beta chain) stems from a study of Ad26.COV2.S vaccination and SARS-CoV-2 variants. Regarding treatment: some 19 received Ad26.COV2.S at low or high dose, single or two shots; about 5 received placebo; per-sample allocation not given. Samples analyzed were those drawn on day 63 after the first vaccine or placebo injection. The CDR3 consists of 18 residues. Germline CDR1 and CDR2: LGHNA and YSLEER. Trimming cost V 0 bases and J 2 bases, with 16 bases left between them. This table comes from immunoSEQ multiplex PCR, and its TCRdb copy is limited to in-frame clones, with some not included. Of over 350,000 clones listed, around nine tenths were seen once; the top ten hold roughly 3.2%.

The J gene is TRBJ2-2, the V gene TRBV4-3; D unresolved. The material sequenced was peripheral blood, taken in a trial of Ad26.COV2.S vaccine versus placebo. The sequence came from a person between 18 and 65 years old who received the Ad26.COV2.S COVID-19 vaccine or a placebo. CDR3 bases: TGCGCCAGCAGCCAAGATCTGGTGGGGATGGGAAACACCGGGGAGCTGTTTTTT. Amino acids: CASSQDLVGMGNTGELFF.